Listed below are T cell receptor beta chains from one sample, sequenced in a study of human T cells and chemical hapten exposure. TCRdb passed the RACE reads through MiXCR, listing each CDR3 protein once. The table includes about 350,000 distinct CDR3 sequences, about 6.3% detected once. This sample comprised whole blood, obtained in connection with sensitization to the hapten diphenylcyclopropenone (DPC). The receptor set was obtained from a young woman with alopecia areata. Some clones in this sample may be carry-over from other donors' samples. Both conserved end residues are part of each CDR3.

j_call v_call cdr3_aa
TRBJ1-5 TRBV28 CASSLLGGFNQPQHF
TRBJ2-3 TRBV7-2 CASSLGDRGTQYF
TRBJ1-5 TRBV7-2 CASSLNPGYQPQHF
TRBJ2-1 TRBV18 CASSSLRVQDNEQFF
TRBJ1-1 TRBV18 CASSNQEGITEAFF
TRBJ2-1 TRBV24-1 CATSDFETAIYNEQFF
TRBJ1-2 TRBV27 CASRDRIYYGYTF
TRBJ2-3 TRBV5-4 CASSLDSLPTDTQYF
TRBJ2-3 TRBV7-2 CASSLGRAASTDTQYF
TRBJ2-2 TRBV9 CASSVEPGTGELFF
TRBJ2-5 TRBV7-9 CASSNLAEAQYF
TRBJ1-1 TRBV6-2/TRBV6-3 CASSFPPDGERKNTEAFF
TRBJ1-4 TRBV18 CASSKEATNEKLFF
TRBJ2-1 TRBV28 CATTPSGQGWEQFF
TRBJ1-2 TRBV6-6 CASSYGTGSYGYTF
TRBJ1-2 TRBV20-1 CSARPGQGNYGYTF
TRBJ1-2 TRBV27 CASSLSRTNQGEYTF
TRBJ2-7 TRBV20-1 CSARDPGQGTYEQYF
TRBJ1-3 TRBV6-5 CASSLTSGNTIYF
TRBJ2-3 TRBV20-1 CSAETSGGADTQYF